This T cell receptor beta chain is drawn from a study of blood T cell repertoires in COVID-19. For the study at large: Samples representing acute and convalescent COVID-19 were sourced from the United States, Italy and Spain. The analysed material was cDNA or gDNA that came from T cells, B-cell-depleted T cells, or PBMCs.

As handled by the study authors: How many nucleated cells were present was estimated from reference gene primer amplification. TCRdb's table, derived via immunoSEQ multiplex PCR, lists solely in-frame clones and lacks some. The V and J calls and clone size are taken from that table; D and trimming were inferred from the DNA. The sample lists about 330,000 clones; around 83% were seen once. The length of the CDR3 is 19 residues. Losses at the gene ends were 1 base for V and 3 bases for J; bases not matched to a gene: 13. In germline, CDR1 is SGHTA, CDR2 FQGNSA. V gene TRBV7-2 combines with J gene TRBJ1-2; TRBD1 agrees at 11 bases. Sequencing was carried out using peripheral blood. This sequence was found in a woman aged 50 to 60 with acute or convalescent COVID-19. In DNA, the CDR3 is TGTGCCAGCAGCTTAGATACATTAGAAAAGGGACAGGGGGACTATGGCTACACCTTC. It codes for CASSLDTLEKGQGDYGYTF.